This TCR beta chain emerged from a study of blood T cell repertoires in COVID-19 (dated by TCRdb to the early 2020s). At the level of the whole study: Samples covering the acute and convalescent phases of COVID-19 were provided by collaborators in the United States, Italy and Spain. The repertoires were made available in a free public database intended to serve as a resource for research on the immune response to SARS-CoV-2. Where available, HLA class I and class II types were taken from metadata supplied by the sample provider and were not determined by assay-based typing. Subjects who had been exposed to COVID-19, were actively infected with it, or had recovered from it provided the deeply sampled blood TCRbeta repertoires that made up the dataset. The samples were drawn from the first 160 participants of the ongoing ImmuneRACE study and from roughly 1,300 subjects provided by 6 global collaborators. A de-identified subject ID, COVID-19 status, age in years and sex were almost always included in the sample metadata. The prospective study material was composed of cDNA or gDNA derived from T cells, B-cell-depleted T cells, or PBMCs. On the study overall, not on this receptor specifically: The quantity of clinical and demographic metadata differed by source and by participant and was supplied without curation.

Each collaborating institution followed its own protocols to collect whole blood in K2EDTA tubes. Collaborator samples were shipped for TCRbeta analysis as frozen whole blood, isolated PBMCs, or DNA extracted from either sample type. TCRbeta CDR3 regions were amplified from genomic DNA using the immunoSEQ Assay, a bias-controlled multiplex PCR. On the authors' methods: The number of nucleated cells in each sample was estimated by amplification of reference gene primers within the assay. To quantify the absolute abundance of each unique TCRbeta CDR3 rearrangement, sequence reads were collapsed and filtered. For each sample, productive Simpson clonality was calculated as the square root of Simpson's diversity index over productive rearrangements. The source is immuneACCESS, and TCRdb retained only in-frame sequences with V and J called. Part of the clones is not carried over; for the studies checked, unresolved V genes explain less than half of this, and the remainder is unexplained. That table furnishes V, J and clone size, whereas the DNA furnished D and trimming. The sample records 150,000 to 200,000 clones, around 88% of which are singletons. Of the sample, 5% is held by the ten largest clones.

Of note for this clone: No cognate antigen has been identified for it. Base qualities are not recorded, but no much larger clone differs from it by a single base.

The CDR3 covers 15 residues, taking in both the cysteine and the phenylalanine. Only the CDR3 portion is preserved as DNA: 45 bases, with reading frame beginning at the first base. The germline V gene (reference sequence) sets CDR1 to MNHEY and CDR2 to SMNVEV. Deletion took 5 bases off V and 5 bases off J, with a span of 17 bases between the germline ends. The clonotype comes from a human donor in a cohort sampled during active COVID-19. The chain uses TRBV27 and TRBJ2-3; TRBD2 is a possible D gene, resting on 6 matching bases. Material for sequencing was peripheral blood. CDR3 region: CASSTYGRRGDTQYF. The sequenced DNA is TGTGCCAGCAGTACCTACGGACGGAGGGGAGATACGCAGTATTTT.